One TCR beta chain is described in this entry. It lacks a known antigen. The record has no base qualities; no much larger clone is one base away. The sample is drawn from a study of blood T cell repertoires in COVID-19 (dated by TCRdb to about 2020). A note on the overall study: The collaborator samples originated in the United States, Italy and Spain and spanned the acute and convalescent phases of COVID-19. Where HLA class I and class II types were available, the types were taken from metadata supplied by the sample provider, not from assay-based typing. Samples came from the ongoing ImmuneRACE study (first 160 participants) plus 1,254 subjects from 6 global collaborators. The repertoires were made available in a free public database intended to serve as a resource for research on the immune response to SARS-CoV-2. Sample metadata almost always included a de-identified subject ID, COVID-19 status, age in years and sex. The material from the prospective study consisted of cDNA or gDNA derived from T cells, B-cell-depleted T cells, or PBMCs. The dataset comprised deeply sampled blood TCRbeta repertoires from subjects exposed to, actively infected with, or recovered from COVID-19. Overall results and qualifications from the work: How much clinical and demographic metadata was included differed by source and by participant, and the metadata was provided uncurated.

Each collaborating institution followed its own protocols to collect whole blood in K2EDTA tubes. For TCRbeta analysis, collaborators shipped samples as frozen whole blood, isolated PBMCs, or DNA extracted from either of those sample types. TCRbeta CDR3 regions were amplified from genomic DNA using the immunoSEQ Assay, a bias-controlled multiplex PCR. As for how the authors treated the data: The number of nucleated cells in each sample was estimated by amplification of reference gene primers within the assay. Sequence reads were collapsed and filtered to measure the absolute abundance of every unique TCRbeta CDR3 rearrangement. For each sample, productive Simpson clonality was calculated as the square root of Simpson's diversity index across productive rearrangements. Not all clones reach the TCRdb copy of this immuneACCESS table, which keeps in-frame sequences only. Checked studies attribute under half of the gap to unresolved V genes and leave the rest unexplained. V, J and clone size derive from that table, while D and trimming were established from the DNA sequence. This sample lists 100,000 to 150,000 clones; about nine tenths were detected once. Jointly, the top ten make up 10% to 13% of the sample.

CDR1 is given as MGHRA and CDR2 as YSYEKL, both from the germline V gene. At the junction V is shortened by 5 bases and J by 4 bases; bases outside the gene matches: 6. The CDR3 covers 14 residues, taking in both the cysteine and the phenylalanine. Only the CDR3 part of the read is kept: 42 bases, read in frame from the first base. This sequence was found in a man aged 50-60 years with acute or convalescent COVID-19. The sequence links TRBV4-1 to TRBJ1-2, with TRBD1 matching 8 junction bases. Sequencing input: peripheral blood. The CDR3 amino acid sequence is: CASSNNDRGYGYTF. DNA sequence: TGCGCCAGCAGCAATAACGACAGGGGCTATGGCTACACCTTC.